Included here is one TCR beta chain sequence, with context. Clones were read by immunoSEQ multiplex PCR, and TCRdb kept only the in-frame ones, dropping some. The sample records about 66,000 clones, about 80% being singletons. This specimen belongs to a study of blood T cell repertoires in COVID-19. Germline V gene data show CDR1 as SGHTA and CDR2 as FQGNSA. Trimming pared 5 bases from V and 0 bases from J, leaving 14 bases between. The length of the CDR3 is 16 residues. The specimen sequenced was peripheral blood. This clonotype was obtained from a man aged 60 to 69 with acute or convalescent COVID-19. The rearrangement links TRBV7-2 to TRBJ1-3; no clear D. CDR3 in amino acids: CASSPKIAGSGNTIYF. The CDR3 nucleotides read TGTGCCAGCAGCCCAAAGATTGCAGGCTCTGGAAACACCATATATTTT. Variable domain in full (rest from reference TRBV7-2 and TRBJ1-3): GAGVSQSPSNKVTEKGKDVELRCDPISGHTALYWYRQSLGQGLEFLIYFQGNSAPDKSGLPSDRFSAERTGGSVSTLTIQRTQQEDSAVYLCASSPKIAGSGNTIYFGEGSWLTVV.